This T cell receptor (beta chain) emerged from a study of early T cells in non-severe SARS-CoV-2 infection. Comments on this clonotype: Its antigen is still unknown.

Attachment of unique molecular identifiers to individual cDNA molecules was performed. In TCRdb, the 5' RACE reads were re-called with MiXCR into one record per CDR3 protein. The table lists 60,000 to 70,000 distinct CDR3 sequences, approximately 5.9% of them singletons. General study findings and limits: Database matching using VDJdb favored anti-spike CD8 responses, with private and CD4 specificities left missing.

V lost 3 bases, J lost 5 bases, and 10 bases lay in between. This CDR3 has 12 amino acids. From germline, CDR1 is DFQATT and CDR2 SNEGSKA (reference sequence). The source is an adult who was a healthcare worker with PCR-confirmed SARS-CoV-2 infection or an uninfected control (not recorded which). The rearrangement links TRBV20-1 to TRBJ1-2; D unresolved. Sequenced material: whole blood, taken at baseline. As DNA, the CDR3 is TGCAGTGCTAGTTTCGGGGAATATGGCTACACCTTC. Encoded protein: CSASFGEYGYTF.